This TCR beta chain comes out of a study of regulatory T cells in long-lasting Graves disease. This clonotype was observed at least ten times. Libraries of TCR beta came from iRepertoire HTBI primers plus Arm-PCR of CDR3 regions. MiXCR, run by TCRdb on the multiplex PCR reads, gives a single entry per CDR3 protein. The top ten clones hold roughly a tenth of a sample with some 410,000 distinct CDR3 sequences, about 17% of them seen once. The time point was: newly diagnosed GD, antithyroid drugs for less than 3 months. The TCR library was prepared using RNA isolated from PBMCs. Trimming took 6 bases from V and 0 from J, leaving 11 bases between them. Looked up from germline, CDR1 is MDHEN and CDR2 is SYDVKM. The CDR3 extends over 15 amino acids. This same sample was also taken into another study, of T cells in Graves' hyperthyroidism and ophthalmopathy.

The sequencing here drew on peripheral blood mononuclear cells (PBMCs), taken at new diagnosis, from a patient treated with antithyroid drugs. The clonotype originates from a young woman with Graves disease. The chain has TRBV28 and TRBJ2-2; TRBD1 is a possible D gene (6 bases). CDR3 in amino acids: CASSPGDTNTGELFF. CDR3 nucleotides: TGTGCCAGCAGCCCAGGGGACACGAACACCGGGGAGCTGTTTTTT.